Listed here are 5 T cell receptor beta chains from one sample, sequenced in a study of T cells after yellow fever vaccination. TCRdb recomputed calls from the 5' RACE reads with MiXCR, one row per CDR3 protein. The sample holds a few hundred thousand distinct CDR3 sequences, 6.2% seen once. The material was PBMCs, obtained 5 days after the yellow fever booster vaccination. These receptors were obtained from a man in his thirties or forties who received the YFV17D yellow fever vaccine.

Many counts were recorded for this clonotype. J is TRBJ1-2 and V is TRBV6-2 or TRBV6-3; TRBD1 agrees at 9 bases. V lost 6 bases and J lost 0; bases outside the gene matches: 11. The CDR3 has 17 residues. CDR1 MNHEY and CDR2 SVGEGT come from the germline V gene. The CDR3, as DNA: TGTGCCAGCAGGCTCAACCGGGACAGGGAAGCTAACTATGGCTACACCTTC. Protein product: CASRLNRDREANYGYTF.

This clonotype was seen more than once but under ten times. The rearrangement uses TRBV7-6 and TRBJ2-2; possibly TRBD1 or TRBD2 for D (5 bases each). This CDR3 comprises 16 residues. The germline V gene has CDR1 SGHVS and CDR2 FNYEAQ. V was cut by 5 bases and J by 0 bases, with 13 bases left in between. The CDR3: CASSRLGATNTGELFF. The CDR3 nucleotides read TGTGCCAGCAGCCGACTCGGGGCTACGAACACCGGGGAGCTGTTTTTT.

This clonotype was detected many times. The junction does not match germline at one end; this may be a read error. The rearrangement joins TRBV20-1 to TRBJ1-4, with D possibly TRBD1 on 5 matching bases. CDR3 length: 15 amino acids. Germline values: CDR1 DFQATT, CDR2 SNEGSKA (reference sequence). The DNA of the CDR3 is TGCAGTGCTAGAGATTTAGTCCCGGGGGTTGAAAAATTGTTTTTT. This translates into CSARDLVPGVEKLFF.

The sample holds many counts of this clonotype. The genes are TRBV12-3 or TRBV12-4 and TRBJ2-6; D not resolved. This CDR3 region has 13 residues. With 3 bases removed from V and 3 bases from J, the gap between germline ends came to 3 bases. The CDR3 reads CASSFRGANVLTF. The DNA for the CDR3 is TGTGCCAGCAGTTTTCGTGGGGCCAACGTCCTGACTTTC.

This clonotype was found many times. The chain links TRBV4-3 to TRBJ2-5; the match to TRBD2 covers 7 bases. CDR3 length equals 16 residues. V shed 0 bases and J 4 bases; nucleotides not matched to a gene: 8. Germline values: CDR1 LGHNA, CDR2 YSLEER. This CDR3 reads CASSQDWLQRGETQYF. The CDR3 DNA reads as TGCGCCAGCAGCCAAGATTGGTTGCAGCGGGGAGAGACCCAGTACTTC.